These 3 T cell receptor beta chains came from one sample sequenced in a study of cytomegalovirus exposure and HLA in healthy donors. The PCR contained 60 Vbeta and 13 Jbeta primers. Only in-frame clones appear in the TCRdb table, and some are missing; sequencing was by immunoSEQ multiplex PCR. Of 150,000 or so clones in the sample, about three quarters were seen once. Sequenced material: PBMCs. All receptors come from a middle-aged man in good health and CMV-seropositive.

The chain uses TRBV6-1 and TRBJ2-2; the D gene is possibly TRBD2 (6 bases). The CDR3 contains 14 residues. Trimming removed 6 bases at V and 5 bases at J, with 13 bases between. The germline CDR1 and CDR2 sequences are MNHNS and SASEGT. CDR3 residues: CASRGGSRTGELFF. CDR3 DNA sequence: TGTGCCAGCAGAGGAGGGAGCAGGACCGGGGAGCTGTTTTTT.

The chain couples TRBV30 to TRBJ2-5; TRBD2 matches at 9 bases. Unmatched junction bases numbered 13, after V lost 3 bases and J lost 5 bases. Germline CDR1 is GTSNPN and CDR2 is SVGIG (reference sequence). This CDR3 region has 16 residues. Here the CDR3 DNA reads TGTGCCTGGAGAGGAGGCGGCGGGAGGGCCAAGGAGACCCAGTACTTC. Encoded protein: CAWRGGGGRAKETQYF.

The V call is TRBV7-2, the J call TRBJ1-2; the match to TRBD1 covers 7 bases. The CDR3 loop spans 13 amino acids. Per the germline V gene, CDR1 is SGHTA and CDR2 is FQGNSA. V shed 5 bases and J 8 bases; nucleotides not matched to a gene: 8. CDR3 in amino acids: CASSLGQKFGYTF. CDR3 bases: TGTGCCAGCAGCCTGGGACAGAAATTCGGCTACACCTTC.